These 24 T cell receptor beta chains were all obtained from the same sample, sequenced in a study of blood T cell repertoires in COVID-19. Profiled with immunoSEQ multiplex PCR; TCRdb holds only in-frame clones, not every one. This table holds tens of thousands of clones, over 80% found once. The sequenced sample was peripheral blood. The receptors derive from a human donor in a cohort sampled during active COVID-19.

The count of this clone is one. The chain carries TRBV3-1 (or the pseudogene TRBV3-2) and TRBJ1-2, with 7 positions matching TRBD1. J was trimmed by 0 bases and V by 2 bases; bases with no gene match: 12. The CDR3 totals 18 residues. Germline V lookup: CDR1 LGHDT, CDR2 YNNKEL (reference sequence). For the CDR3, the DNA is TGTGCCAGCAGCCAACCCCACAGAGACAGGGAACCTAACTATGGCTACACCTTC. It translates to CASSQPHRDREPNYGYTF.

The chain has TRBV7-3 and TRBJ2-7; D may be TRBD2 (7 bases). Germline CDR1 reads SGHTA; CDR2 reads FQGTGA. The length of the CDR3 is 13 residues. V was shortened by 3 bases and J by 5 bases, with 11 bases between the two germline ends. CDR3 region: CASSFGGPNEQYF. CDR3 bases: TGTGCCAGCAGCTTCGGGGGGCCCAACGAGCAGTACTTC.

The chain employs TRBV28 and TRBJ2-7, with a possible D match to TRBD2 (5 bases). The CDR3 has 16 residues. V was shortened by 6 bases and J by 4 bases, with 22 bases between the two germline ends. Germline assignment: CDR1 MDHEN and CDR2 SYDVKM. As DNA, the CDR3 is TGTGCCAGCAGCCCCAGAGGGAAAAGCCATCGGTACGAGCAGTACTTC. Its protein product is CASSPRGKSHRYEQYF.

This chain connects TRBV7-2 to TRBJ2-7, with 9 bases fitting TRBD2. J lost 6 bases, V lost 4 bases, and 16 bases had no gene match. CDR1 is SGHTA and CDR2 is FQGNSA in the germline V gene. The length of the CDR3 is 17 residues. The CDR3 region is CASSYPSLAGSGGEQYF. The DNA of the CDR3 is TGTGCCAGCAGCTACCCGAGTCTAGCGGGGTCTGGTGGCGAGCAGTACTTC.

The rearrangement joins TRBV7-3 to TRBJ1-1, with TRBD1 matching over 8 bases. This CDR3 spans 15 amino acids. In germline, CDR1 is SGHTA, CDR2 FQGTGA. The trim removed 4 bases at V and 8 bases at J, leaving 12 bases unmatched. CDR3 loop: CASSSRVGAGGEAFF. CDR3 DNA sequence: TGTGCCAGCAGCTCACGGGTTGGGGCAGGGGGCGAAGCTTTCTTT. The full variable domain, completed using reference TRBV7-3 and TRBJ1-1, is GAGVSQTPSNKVTEKGKYVELRCDPISGHTALYWYRQSLGQGPEFLIYFQGTGAADDSGLPNDRFFAVRPEGSVSTLKIQRTERGDSAVYLCASSSRVGAGGEAFFGQGTRLTVV.

The V gene is TRBV5-1, the J gene TRBJ1-1; 7 bases line up with TRBD1. CDR1 is SGHRS and CDR2 is YFSETQ in the germline V gene. The CDR3 contains 14 residues. V shed 0 bases, J shed 3 bases, and the junction held 2 bases outside the gene matches. CDR3 DNA: TGCGCCAGCAGCTTGGTTACAGGGGACACTGAAGCTTTCTTT. Translated: CASSLVTGDTEAFF.

The CDR3: CASSGGQGGMNTEAFF. In nucleotides, the CDR3 is TGTGCCAGCAGCGGAGGACAGGGGGGCATGAACACTGAAGCTTTCTTT. The rearrangement uses TRBV4-2 and TRBJ1-1; 10 nucleotides line up with TRBD1. Germline values: CDR1 LGHNA, CDR2 YNFKEQ. Losses at the gene ends were 5 bases for V and 0 bases for J; bases not matched to a gene: 6. The CDR3 is made up of 16 amino acids.

The chain has TRBV6-2 or TRBV6-3 and TRBJ1-5; maybe TRBD1 (6 bases). Germline V gene lookup returns CDR1 MNHEY and CDR2 SVGEGT. V lost 2 bases to trimming and J lost 1 base, with 15 bases between them. The CDR3 totals 17 residues. The DNA of the CDR3 is TGTGCCAGCAGTTACGGGGGGGGCGATAACAGCAATCAGCCCCAGCATTTT. This sequence encodes CASSYGGGDNSNQPQHF.

The V call is TRBV19, the J call TRBJ1-5, with 8 bases matching TRBD1. This CDR3 spans 15 amino acids. After removal of 5 bases from V and 0 bases from J, the junction contained 3 bases not matched to a gene. Germline V gene data show CDR1 as LNHDA and CDR2 as SQIVND (reference sequence). CDR3 protein: CASSGQGHSNQPQHF. DNA of the CDR3: TGTGCCAGTAGTGGACAGGGACATAGCAATCAGCCCCAGCATTTT.

This chain uses TRBV28 with TRBJ2-3; 16 nucleotides align to TRBD2. This CDR3 comprises 16 residues. V lost 3 bases and J lost 6; bases outside the gene matches: 3. CDR1 and CDR2 (germline): MDHEN, SYDVKM. CDR3 loop: CASSLSGLAGGDTQYF. DNA of the CDR3: TGTGCCAGCAGTTTGTCGGGACTAGCGGGGGGGGATACGCAGTATTTT. The full variable domain, in which reference TRBV28 and TRBJ2-3 provide the parts outside the CDR3, is DVKVTQSSRYLVKRTGEKVFLECVQDMDHENMFWYRQDPGLGLRLIYFSYDVKMKEKGDIPEGYSVSREKKERFSLILESASTNQTSMYLCASSLSGLAGGDTQYFGPGTRLTVL.

The rearrangement uses TRBV29-1 and TRBJ2-7, with D possibly being TRBD2 (6 bases). The germline V gene encodes CDR1 SQVTM and CDR2 ANQGSEA. Between the trimmed V and J ends, which lost 1 base and 0 bases, there was a span of 13 bases. There are 15 residues in the CDR3. The CDR3 here is CSVEGGGFGSYEQYF. The CDR3 DNA reads TGCAGCGTTGAAGGTGGGGGGTTCGGCTCCTACGAGCAGTACTTC.

The J gene is TRBJ1-5, the V gene TRBV4-1; TRBD1 matches at 8 bases. Looked up from germline, CDR1 is MGHRA and CDR2 is YSYEKL. V shed 4 bases, J shed 0 bases, and the junction held 5 bases outside the gene matches. CDR3 length: 16 amino acids. CDR3 residues: CASSRRQGNSNQPQHF. In nucleotides, the CDR3 is TGCGCCAGCAGCCGGAGACAGGGGAATAGCAATCAGCCCCAGCATTTT.

CDR3 in amino acids: CASSGEGKNIQYF. In DNA, the CDR3 is TGTGCCAGCAGCGGCGAGGGCAAAAACATTCAGTACTTC. This chain uses TRBV28 with TRBJ2-4, with D possibly being TRBD2 (5 bases). In germline, CDR1 is MDHEN, CDR2 SYDVKM. The CDR3 is 13 residues long. The ends were cut back, 6 bases at V and 3 bases at J, with 9 bases in the middle.

This chain connects TRBV16 to TRBJ2-1; TRBD1 matches 7 bases. V lost 3 bases to trimming and J lost 5 bases; unmatched junction nucleotides: 4. Germline-derived CDR1 and CDR2 are KGHSY and FQNENV. CDR3 length: 14 amino acids. Written as DNA, the CDR3 is TGTGCCAGCAGCCACAGGACAGGTAACAATGAGCAGTTCTTC. It yields the protein CASSHRTGNNEQFF.

The table lists this clone with a few counts. The V gene is TRBV20-1, the J gene TRBJ1-6, with TRBD1 as a possible D gene (6 bases). This CDR3 spans 14 amino acids. Trimming stripped 3 bases from V and 7 bases from J, with 13 bases between. Germline V gene sequence: CDR1 DFQATT, CDR2 SNEGSKA (reference sequence). Written as DNA, the CDR3 is TGCAGTGCTAGTTTGGGACAACTCAATTCACCCCTCCACTTT. Amino acids: CSASLGQLNSPLHF.

The J gene is TRBJ1-2, the V gene TRBV9; no definite D call. V lost 2 bases and J lost 7, with 12 bases in between. The CDR3 covers 13 residues. CDR1 and CDR2 (germline): SGDLS, YYNGEE. CDR3 loop: CASSVTDGSGYTF. The CDR3 DNA sequence: TGTGCCAGCAGCGTTACTGACGGGAGTGGCTACACCTTC.

V and J are TRBV12-3 or TRBV12-4 and TRBJ1-1, with D uncertain. V lost 4 bases to trimming and J lost 3 bases, with 9 bases between them. The CDR3 covers 13 residues. CDR3 nucleotides: TGTGCCAGCAGTTCACGGACTCACACTGAAGCTTTCTTT. Encoded protein: CASSSRTHTEAFF.

The rearrangement uses TRBV11-2 and TRBJ2-6; D gene ambiguous. CDR1 and CDR2 (germline): SGHAT, FQNNGV. The CDR3 length is 16 residues. The V end lost 1 base, the J end lost 0 bases, and 7 bases lay between the germline ends. CDR3 sequence reads: CASSLALISGANVLTF. DNA of the CDR3: TGTGCCAGCAGCTTAGCCCTTATCTCTGGGGCCAACGTCCTGACTTTC.

The chain recombines TRBV5-1 with TRBJ2-5; D is unresolved. Germline CDR1 is SGHRS and CDR2 is YFSETQ. The CDR3 has 15 amino acids. Deletions cut 0 bases from V and 2 bases from J, with 11 bases between. The CDR3 sequence is CASSLVTGSQETQYF. In DNA form, the CDR3 reads TGCGCCAGCAGCTTGGTCACCGGGTCTCAAGAGACCCAGTACTTC.

DNA of the CDR3: TGTGCCAGCAGGGACAGGCAAGGGTGGGAGACCCAGTACTTC. Translated: CASRDRQGWETQYF. The rearrangement links TRBV6-5 to TRBJ2-5, with TRBD1 matching over 7 bases. This CDR3 is built from 14 residues. The V and J ends lost 6 bases and 5 bases, in that order; junction bases with no gene match: 9. Germline CDR1 and CDR2: MNHEY and SVGAGI.

The chain carries TRBV4-2 and TRBJ2-1; the D gene is possibly TRBD1 (6 bases). V was clipped by 3 bases and J by 3 bases, with 21 bases between them. The CDR3 runs to 18 residues. The V gene's germline CDR1 is LGHNA and CDR2 YNFKEQ. The CDR3 DNA reads TGTGCCAGCAGCCAGCTGGGTGGTATGGGGGCCGGCTACAATGAGCAGTTCTTC. It encodes CASSQLGGMGAGYNEQFF.

This clone was observed a handful of times. The chain employs TRBV4-1 and TRBJ1-2; 7 bases are a match to TRBD1. The CDR3 contains 15 residues. Germline V gene sequence: CDR1 MGHRA, CDR2 YSYEKL. The V and J ends lost 3 bases and 6 bases, in that order; junction bases with no gene match: 10. CDR3 loop: CASSHNTGVSDGYTF. CDR3 nucleotide sequence: TGCGCCAGCAGCCACAACACAGGGGTCTCAGATGGCTACACCTTC.

The genes are TRBV18 and TRBJ2-1, with D unresolved. The CDR3 runs to 13 residues. V shed 3 bases and J shed 10 bases, with 13 bases lying between them. The germline V gene has CDR1 KGHSH and CDR2 LQKENI. CDR3 nucleotides: TGTGCCAGCTCACCGGTTGGCGGCGGAGAGCAGTTCTTC. It yields the protein CASSPVGGGEQFF.

A single count supports this clone. This chain uses TRBV15 with TRBJ2-7; D gene ambiguous. The CDR3 sequence is 15 residues long. V lost 7 bases, J lost 2 bases, and 18 bases lay in between. In germline, CDR1 is LNHNV, CDR2 YYDKDF (reference sequence). The CDR3 sequence is CATNTTAPTAYEQYF. In DNA, the CDR3 is TGTGCCACCAACACCACAGCTCCCACAGCCTACGAGCAGTACTTC.